One and the same sample provided the 4 T cell receptor beta chains below, sequenced in a study of blood T cell repertoires in COVID-19. Only in-frame clones appear in the TCRdb table, and some are missing; sequencing was by immunoSEQ multiplex PCR. The table records under 300,000 clones, about 85% of them present only once. The sequencing input was PBMCs or T cells enriched from blood (not recorded which). The receptors originated from a woman aged 45-65 years who had been exposed to COVID-19.

The chain couples TRBV16 to TRBJ1-1; possible D gene TRBD1, 5 bases. The ends were cut back, 2 bases at V and 1 base at J, with 8 bases in the middle. Germline assignment: CDR1 KGHSY and CDR2 FQNENV. The CDR3 loop spans 14 amino acids. For the CDR3, the DNA is TGTGCCAGCAGCCAACCCGGGGGGAACACTGAAGCTTTCTTT. It encodes CASSQPGGNTEAFF. The whole variable domain, remainder taken from reference TRBV16 and TRBJ1-1, is GEEVAQTPKHLVRGEGQKAKLYCAPIKGHSYVFWYQQVLKNEFKFLISFQNENVFDETGMPKERFSAKCLPNSPCSLEIQATKLEDSAVYFCASSQPGGNTEAFFGQGTRLTVV.

The chain recombines TRBV7-6 with TRBJ1-6; TRBD1 is a possible D gene (5 bases). Trimming pared 4 bases from V and 10 bases from J, leaving 17 bases between. Germline-derived CDR1 and CDR2 are SGHVS and FNYEAQ. CDR3 length: 15 residues. The CDR3 nucleotides read TGTGCCAGCAGCTCCGTGCGGGGCGGTGGCTCACCCCTCCACTTT. Residues: CASSSVRGGGSPLHF. Full variable domain (remainder filled in from reference TRBV7-6 and TRBJ1-6): GAGVSQSPRYKVTKRGQDVALRCDPISGHVSLYWYRQALGQGPEFLTYFNYEAQQDKSGLPNDRFSAERPEGSISTLTIQRTEQRDSAMYRCASSSVRGGGSPLHFGNGTRLTVT.

The genes are TRBV19 and TRBJ1-1; TRBD1 agrees at 8 bases. In germline, CDR1 is LNHDA, CDR2 SQIVND (reference sequence). There are 15 residues in the CDR3. With V trimmed by 5 bases and J by 4 bases, 9 bases remained unmatched. CDR3 coding DNA: TGTGCCAGTAGTTTCCGACAGGGGAGGGGCACTGAAGCTTTCTTT. Translation gives CASSFRQGRGTEAFF.

V and J are TRBV2 and TRBJ1-1, with 7 bases aligning to TRBD1. Germline CDR1 and CDR2: SNHLY and FYNNEI. V shed 5 bases and J 5 bases; nucleotides not matched to a gene: 11. The CDR3 length is 15 residues. The CDR3 nucleotides are TGTGCCAGCAGTCCAGGGGGGCCCGGGGTAACTGAAGCTTTCTTT. This codes for CASSPGGPGVTEAFF.